One sample yielded the 20 T cell receptor beta chains listed below, sequenced in a study of human T cells and chemical hapten exposure. TCRdb reprocessed the RACE reads with MiXCR, giving one entry per CDR3 protein. Among approximately 370,000 distinct CDR3 sequences listed, around 5% were seen once. The time point is: pre-sensitization, week 0. Documented treatment: therapeutic diphenylcyclopropenone sensitization with weekly scalp DPC. Sequencing used whole blood, obtained in connection with sensitization to the hapten diphenylcyclopropenone (DPC). Receptors were obtained from a woman aged 18-29 years with alopecia areata. Some clones in this sample may be carry-over from other donors' samples.

This clonotype was counted between two and nine times. The V gene is TRBV6-5, the J gene TRBJ2-7, with 7 nucleotides matching TRBD2. The CDR3 runs 14 residues. V lost 2 bases, J lost 2 bases, and 3 bases stayed unmatched. CDR1 MNHEY and CDR2 SVGAGI come from the germline V gene. The CDR3: CASSYAGDAYEQYF. The CDR3 region has the DNA TGTGCCAGCAGTTACGCGGGGGATGCCTACGAGCAGTACTTC.

This clonotype appeared a few times. The gene calls are TRBV5-6 and TRBJ2-4; 7 positions agree with TRBD2. The V segment lost 5 bases and the J segment 3 bases; nucleotides outside the gene matches: 14. Germline V gives CDR1 SGHDT, CDR2 YYEEEE. This CDR3 is 17 amino acids long. CDR3 coding DNA: TGTGCCAGCAGTCCTGGTTTGGGGCGGGAGCGCAAAAACATTCAGTACTTC. Protein sequence: CASSPGLGRERKNIQYF.

This clonotype was seen a handful of times. The J gene is TRBJ1-2, the V gene TRBV19; weak D call: TRBD1 (5 bases). Per germline, CDR1 LNHDA and CDR2 SQIVND (reference sequence). Trimming stripped 5 bases from V and 9 bases from J, with 16 bases between. The length of the CDR3 is 13 residues. CDR3 nucleotide sequence: TGTGCCAGTAGTCCCTGGGCAGGGAGGAGCTACACCTTC. Its translation is CASSPWAGRSYTF.

This clonotype was seen a few times. This chain joins TRBV4-2 and TRBJ1-1; perhaps TRBD1 as D (5 bases). Germline CDR1 is LGHNA and CDR2 is YNFKEQ. With 0 bases removed from V and 10 bases from J, the gap between germline ends came to 9 bases. CDR3 length: 12 amino acids. The CDR3 loop reads CASSQDLDRAFF. CDR3 bases: TGTGCCAGCAGCCAAGATCTTGACAGAGCTTTCTTT.

This clonotype has ten or more counts. The chain carries TRBV11-2 and TRBJ1-6; D not certain. The CDR3 spans 12 residues. V lost 5 bases and J lost 8, with 7 bases in between. From germline, CDR1 is SGHAT and CDR2 FQNNGV. Here the CDR3 reads CASSTGDSPLHF. CDR3 coding DNA: TGTGCCAGCAGCACCGGGGATTCACCCCTCCACTTT.

The CDR3 region has the DNA TGTGCCAGCAGCTTGACCGCGGAGGGTACCGGGGAGCTGTTTTTT. Protein sequence: CASSLTAEGTGELFF. The rearrangement links TRBV11-3 to TRBJ2-2, with a possible D match to TRBD2 (6 bases). CDR1 and CDR2 (germline): SGHNT, YENEEA. V lost 3 bases and J 5 bases, leaving 13 bases between the germline ends. This CDR3 region has 15 residues.

The rearrangement links TRBV5-1 to TRBJ1-6; D call uncertain. V was shortened by 2 bases and J by 5 bases, with 11 bases between the two germline ends. The length of the CDR3 is 15 residues. CDR1 SGHRS and CDR2 YFSETQ come from the germline V gene. In nucleotides, the CDR3 is TGCGCCAGCAGCTTCATAGGACGGGATAATTCACCCCTCCACTTT. This encodes CASSFIGRDNSPLHF. The variable domain in full, completed from reference TRBV5-1 and TRBJ1-6, reads KAGVTQTPRYLIKTRGQQVTLSCSPISGHRSVSWYQQTPGQGLQFLFEYFSETQRNKGNFPGRFSGRQFSNSRSEMNVSTLELGDSALYLCASSFIGRDNSPLHFGNGTRLTVT.

This clonotype was found many times. This chain uses TRBV7-2 with TRBJ2-1; D call uncertain. Between the trimmed V and J ends, which lost 5 bases and 7 bases, there was a span of 15 bases. This CDR3 is built from 14 residues. The germline gives CDR1 SGHTA, CDR2 FQGNSA. This CDR3 is CASSPREAGNEQFF. The DNA for the CDR3 is TGTGCCAGCAGCCCCCGAGAGGCCGGGAATGAGCAGTTCTTC.

This clonotype was observed a single time. An end of the junction does not agree with germline; a read error may underlie this. The chain joins TRBV28 to TRBJ1-4; D not certain. CDR1 and CDR2 (germline): MDHEN, SYDVKM. The CDR3 runs to 15 residues. The CDR3 region has the DNA TGTACCAGCAGTACTGCCCAGGACCTGAATGAAAAACTGTTTTTT. This translates into CTSSTAQDLNEKLFF.

The chain recombines TRBV14 with TRBJ2-3; D not certain. Trimming pared 4 bases from V and 5 bases from J, leaving 10 bases between. In germline, CDR1 is SGHDN, CDR2 FVKESK. This CDR3 spans 13 amino acids. CDR3: CASSRWPEDTQYF. Written as DNA, the CDR3 is TGTGCCAGCAGCCGATGGCCTGAAGATACGCAGTATTTT.

The CDR3 DNA follows: TGTGCCAGCAGCCAGAGACAGGGCTATTCACCCCTCCACTTT. This sequence encodes CASSQRQGYSPLHF. V gene TRBV12-3 or TRBV12-4 combines with J gene TRBJ1-6, with 7 positions matching TRBD1. This CDR3 comprises 14 residues. V gave up 6 bases and J gave up 8 bases; unmatched junction bases: 7.

J is TRBJ1-1 and V is TRBV7-2; D unresolved. V was pared by 1 base and J by 0 bases, with 9 bases between. Germline CDR1 is SGHTA and CDR2 is FQGNSA. The CDR3 contains 15 residues. CDR3 sequence: CASSLGALMNTEAFF. CDR3 nucleotide sequence: TGTGCCAGCAGCTTAGGGGCCCTGATGAACACTGAAGCTTTCTTT.

The table lists this clonotype with many counts. This chain links TRBV28 with TRBJ2-7; 12 bases map to TRBD2. Per the germline V gene, CDR1 is MDHEN and CDR2 is SYDVKM. This CDR3 is 13 amino acids long. V shed 2 bases and J 9 bases; nucleotides not matched to a gene: 2. The chain's CDR3 is CASSLGGLAGQYF. CDR3 bases: TGTGCCAGCAGTTTAGGGGGACTAGCGGGGCAGTACTTC.

There are a few counts of this clonotype. The rearrangement joins TRBV25-1 to TRBJ1-4, with TRBD1 as a possible D gene (5 bases). CDR3 length: 15 amino acids. The germline V gene encodes CDR1 MGHDK and CDR2 SYGVNS. Trimming shortened V by 3 bases and J by 4 bases, and 12 bases separated the two germline ends. DNA of the CDR3: TGTGCCAGCAGTGACGCCCGGGACCTTAATGAAAAACTGTTTTTT. Its protein product is CASSDARDLNEKLFF.

This rearrangement joins TRBV7-9 to TRBJ1-1, with a possible D match to TRBD1 (6 bases). Germline CDR1 and CDR2: SEHNR and FQNEAQ (reference sequence). Trimming pared 4 bases from V and 0 bases from J, leaving 18 bases between. CDR3 length equals 17 residues. The CDR3 DNA follows: TGTGCCAGCAGCTCCCCTTTGGCAGGGGTTATGAACACTGAAGCTTTCTTT. Translated, it gives CASSSPLAGVMNTEAFF.

In this sample, this clonotype turned up a few times. The chain carries TRBV29-1 and TRBJ1-2, with D possibly TRBD1 on 5 matching bases. Germline CDR1 SQVTM, CDR2 ANQGSEA. Between the trimmed V and J ends, which lost 0 bases and 0 bases, there was a span of 8 bases. CDR3 length: 14 residues. CDR3 residues: CSVEDPRANYGYTF. The CDR3 DNA reads TGCAGCGTTGAAGACCCCAGGGCTAACTATGGCTACACCTTC.

This sequence joins TRBV12-3 or TRBV12-4 and TRBJ1-4, with TRBD1 matching 9 bases. The trim removed 5 bases at V and 0 bases at J, leaving 1 base unmatched. The CDR3 is made up of 15 amino acids. CDR3 nucleotides: TGTGCCAGCAGTGGACAGGGGACAACTAATGAAAAACTGTTTTTT. Translated, it gives CASSGQGTTNEKLFF.

This clonotype has just one count. A read error may explain this, as a much larger clone is one base away. CDR3 amino acids: CASTPGVWGVNNGYTF. DNA for the CDR3: TGTGCCAGCACACCGGGCGTTTGGGGAGTTAACAATGGCTACACCTTC. The chain recombines TRBV6-5 with TRBJ1-2; D not resolved. The CDR3 spans 16 residues. Germline V CDR1 and CDR2: MNHEY, SVGAGI.

In this sample, this clonotype turned up a few times. The chain recombines TRBV5-8 with TRBJ1-1; maybe TRBD1 (6 bases). Per the germline V gene, CDR1 is SGHTS and CDR2 is YDEGEE. Trimming left V 3 bases short and J 3 bases short, with 9 bases between. CDR3 size: 13 residues. For the CDR3, the DNA is TGTGCCAGCAGCTCTTACAGGGACACTGAAGCTTTCTTT. As protein: CASSSYRDTEAFF.

At least ten counts were recorded for this clonotype. CDR3 loop: CSGAGLFFQETQYF. The CDR3 nucleotides are TGCAGTGGCGCAGGGCTCTTTTTCCAAGAGACCCAGTACTTC. The chain joins TRBV29-1 to TRBJ2-5, with D possibly matching TRBD1 (5 bases). From germline, CDR1 is SQVTM and CDR2 ANQGSEA. There are 14 residues in the CDR3.